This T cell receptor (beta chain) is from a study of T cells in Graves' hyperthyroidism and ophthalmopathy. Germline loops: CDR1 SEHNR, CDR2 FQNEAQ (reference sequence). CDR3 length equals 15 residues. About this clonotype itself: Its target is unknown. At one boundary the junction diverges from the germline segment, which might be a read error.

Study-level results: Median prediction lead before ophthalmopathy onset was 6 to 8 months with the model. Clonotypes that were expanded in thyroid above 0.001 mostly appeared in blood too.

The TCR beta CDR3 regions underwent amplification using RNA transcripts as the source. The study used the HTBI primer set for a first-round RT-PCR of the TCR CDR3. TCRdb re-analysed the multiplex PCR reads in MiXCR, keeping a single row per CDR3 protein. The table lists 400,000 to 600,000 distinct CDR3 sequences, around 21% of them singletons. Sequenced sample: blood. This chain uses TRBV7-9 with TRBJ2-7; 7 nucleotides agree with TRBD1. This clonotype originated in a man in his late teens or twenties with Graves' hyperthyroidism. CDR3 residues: CAGSLEVGGGYEQYF. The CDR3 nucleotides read TGTGCCGGCAGCTTAGAGGTAGGGGGCGGGTACGAGCAGTACTTC.